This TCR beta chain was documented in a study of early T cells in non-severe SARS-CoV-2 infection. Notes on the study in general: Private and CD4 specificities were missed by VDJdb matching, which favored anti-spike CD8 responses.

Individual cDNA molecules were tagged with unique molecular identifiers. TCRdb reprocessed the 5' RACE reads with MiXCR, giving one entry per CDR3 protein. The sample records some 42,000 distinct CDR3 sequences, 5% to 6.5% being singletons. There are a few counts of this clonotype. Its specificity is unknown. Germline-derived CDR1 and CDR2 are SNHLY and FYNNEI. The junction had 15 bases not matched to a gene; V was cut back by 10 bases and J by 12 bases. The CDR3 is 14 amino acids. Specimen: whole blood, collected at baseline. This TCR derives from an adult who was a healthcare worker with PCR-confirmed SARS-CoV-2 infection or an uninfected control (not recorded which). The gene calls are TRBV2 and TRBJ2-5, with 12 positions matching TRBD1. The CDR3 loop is CATQGWDRGPMEYF. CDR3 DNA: TGTGCCACCCAAGGGTGGGACAGGGGGCCCATGGAGTACTTC. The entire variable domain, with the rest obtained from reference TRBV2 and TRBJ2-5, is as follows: EPEVTQTPSHQVTQMGQEVILRCVPISNHLYFYWYRQILGQKVEFLVSFYNNEISEKSEIFDDQFSVERPDGSNFTLKIRSTKLEDSAMYFCATQGWDRGPMEYFGPGTRLLVL.